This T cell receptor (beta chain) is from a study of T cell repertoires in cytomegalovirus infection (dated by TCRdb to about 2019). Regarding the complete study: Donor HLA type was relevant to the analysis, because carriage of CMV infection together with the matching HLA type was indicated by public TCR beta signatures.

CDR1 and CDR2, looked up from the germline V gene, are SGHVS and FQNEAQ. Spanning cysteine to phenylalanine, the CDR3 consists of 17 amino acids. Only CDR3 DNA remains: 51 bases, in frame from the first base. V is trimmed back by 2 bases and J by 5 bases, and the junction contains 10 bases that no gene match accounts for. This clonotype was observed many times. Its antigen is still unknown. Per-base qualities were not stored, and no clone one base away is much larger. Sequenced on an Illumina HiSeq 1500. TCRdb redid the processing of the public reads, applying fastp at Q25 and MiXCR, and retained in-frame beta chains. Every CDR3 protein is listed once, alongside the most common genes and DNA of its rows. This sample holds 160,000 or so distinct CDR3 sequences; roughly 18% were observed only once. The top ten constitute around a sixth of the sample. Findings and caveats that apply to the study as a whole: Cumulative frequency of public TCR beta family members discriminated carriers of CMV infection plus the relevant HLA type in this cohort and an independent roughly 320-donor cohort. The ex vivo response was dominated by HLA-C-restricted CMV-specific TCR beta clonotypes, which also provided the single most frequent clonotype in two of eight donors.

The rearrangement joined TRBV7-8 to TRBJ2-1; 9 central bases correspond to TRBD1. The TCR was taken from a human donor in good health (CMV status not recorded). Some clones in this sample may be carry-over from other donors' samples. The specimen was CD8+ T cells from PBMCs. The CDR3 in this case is CASSLTPSGTGHNEQFF. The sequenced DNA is TGTGCCAGCAGCTTAACGCCCAGCGGGACAGGGCACAATGAGCAGTTCTTC.